A single sample gave rise to the 8 T cell receptor beta chains below, sequenced in a study of cytomegalovirus exposure and HLA in healthy donors. PCR primers comprised 60 Vbeta and 13 Jbeta primers. Sequencing used immunoSEQ multiplex PCR; TCRdb keeps in-frame clones, though not all of them. The sample has under 200,000 clones, about 81% seen once. Material: PBMCs. The receptors shown here come from a girl aged 2-10 years in good health and CMV-seropositive.

V gene TRBV18 combines with J gene TRBJ2-5; no clear D. Germline V gives CDR1 KGHSH, CDR2 LQKENI. CDR3 length: 12 amino acids. V lost 6 bases, J lost 4 bases, and 9 bases lay in between. CDR3 amino acids: CASSPNPETQYF. The DNA for the CDR3 is TGTGCCAGCTCTCCCAATCCAGAGACCCAGTACTTC.

In this sample, this clone turned up once. The rearrangement uses TRBV5-8 and TRBJ1-5; 7 bases are a match to TRBD1. With 0 bases clipped from V and 0 bases from J, the junction kept 6 bases outside the gene matches. Germline V lookup: CDR1 SGHTS, CDR2 YDEGEE. The CDR3 runs to 17 residues. The CDR3 is CASSLVTGAYSNQPQHF. The CDR3 DNA sequence: TGTGCCAGCAGCTTGGTTACAGGGGCTTATAGCAATCAGCCCCAGCATTTT. Supplemented by reference TRBV5-8 and TRBJ1-5, the full variable domain reads EAGVTQSPTHLIKTRGQQATLRCSPISGHTSVYWYQQALGLGLQFLLWYDEGEERNRGNFPPRFSGRQFPNYSSELNVNALELEDSALYLCASSLVTGAYSNQPQHFGDGTRLSIL.

The CDR3 sequence is CASSQIPGQGGREQYF. The DNA for the CDR3 is TGCGCCAGCAGCCAAATACCGGGACAGGGGGGTCGCGAGCAGTACTTC. The V gene is TRBV4-1, the J gene TRBJ2-7, with TRBD1 matching over 11 bases. CDR3 length: 16 residues. Trimming at V came to 2 bases and at J to 6 bases, leaving 9 bases not matched to a gene. Germline V gives CDR1 MGHRA, CDR2 YSYEKL.

The V call is TRBV11-1, the J call TRBJ1-5; D gene unclear. Germline V CDR1 and CDR2: SGHAT, FQDESV (reference sequence). Trimming removed 6 bases at V and 0 bases at J, with 21 bases between. The CDR3 covers 18 residues. The CDR3 nucleotides read TGTGCCAGCAGTTTACGGGTCCCCGGATCACATAGCAATCAGCCCCAGCATTTT. Translating it yields CASSLRVPGSHSNQPQHF.

There are a few counts of this clone. V and J are TRBV7-3 and TRBJ2-5, with 9 bases lining up with TRBD2. The CDR3 has 15 residues. V lost 5 bases and J lost 5; bases outside the gene matches: 9. CDR1 SGHTA and CDR2 FQGTGA come from the germline V gene. DNA of the CDR3: TGTGCCAGCAGCCCGCGGGGGGGGCGGTTCGAGACCCAGTACTTC. Its protein is CASSPRGGRFETQYF.

This clone has a handful of counts. This chain joins TRBV5-6 and TRBJ1-2, with D unclear. This CDR3 is built from 14 residues. CDR1 and CDR2 (germline): SGHDT, YYEEEE. Trimming stripped 0 bases from V and 0 bases from J, with 6 bases between. The CDR3 DNA is TGTGCCAGCAGCTTGGGGGCAGCTAACTATGGCTACACCTTC. It is translated as CASSLGAANYGYTF.

V is TRBV7-2 and J is TRBJ2-5; the match to TRBD2 covers 9 bases. The length of the CDR3 is 19 residues. The V gene's germline CDR1 is SGHTA and CDR2 FQGNSA. V shed 2 bases and J 3 bases; nucleotides not matched to a gene: 16. The CDR3 spells CASSLPGQGGGRAKETQYF. Here the CDR3 DNA reads TGTGCCAGCAGCTTACCCGGGCAAGGAGGCGGGAGGGCAAAAGAGACCCAGTACTTC.

The chain is built from TRBV9 and TRBJ2-5, with a possible D match to TRBD1 (6 bases). V lost 4 bases, J lost 1 base, and 11 bases lay in between. CDR3 length: 14 amino acids. Germline CDR1 and CDR2: SGDLS and YYNGEE. CDR3 DNA: TGTGCCAGCAGCCCTGAACAGGGCCAAGAGACCCAGTACTTC. The encoded protein is CASSPEQGQETQYF.